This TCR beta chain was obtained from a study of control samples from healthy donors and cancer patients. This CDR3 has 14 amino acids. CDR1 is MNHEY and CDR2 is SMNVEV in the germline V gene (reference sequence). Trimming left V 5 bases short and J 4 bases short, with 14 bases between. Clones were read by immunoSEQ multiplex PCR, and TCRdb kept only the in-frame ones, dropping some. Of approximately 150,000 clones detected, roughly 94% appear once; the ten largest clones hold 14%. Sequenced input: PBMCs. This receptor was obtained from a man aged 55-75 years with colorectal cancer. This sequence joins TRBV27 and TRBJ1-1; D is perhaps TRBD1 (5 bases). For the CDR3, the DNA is TGTGCCAGCAGTCGGGGGGATGGGATCACTGAAGCTTTCTTT. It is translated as CASSRGDGITEAFF.